This entry describes one TCR beta chain. Its specificity is not known. This entry belongs to a study of T cell responses to AZD1222 COVID-19 vaccine. Study findings and constraints: The sample set comprised mostly white British donors with more females, and clonal diversity was possibly underestimated. In all cases, repertoires were sampled only after the peak T cell response. The study reported that nearly half of spike-specific TCRs target unmutated variant regions.

The method was immunoSEQ multiplex PCR; TCRdb's version includes in-frame clones alone and lacks a portion of them. The sample comprises 150,000 to 200,000 clones, 87% of which are singletons, and under 3.5% rests with the top ten. The sample in question was peripheral blood, obtained on day 0 of MenACWY control vaccination. This TCR came from an adult in good health.

The CDR3 DNA reads TGTGCCAGCAGCCCCCAGGCGGGGGCCGGCGAGCAGTACTTC. Its translation is CASSPQAGAGEQYF. The rearrangement links TRBV11-3 to TRBJ2-7, with a possible D match to TRBD2 (7 bases). Germline V gene data show CDR1 as SGHNT and CDR2 as YENEEA. The CDR3 extends over 14 amino acids. V lost 5 bases and J 6 bases, leaving 17 bases between the germline ends.